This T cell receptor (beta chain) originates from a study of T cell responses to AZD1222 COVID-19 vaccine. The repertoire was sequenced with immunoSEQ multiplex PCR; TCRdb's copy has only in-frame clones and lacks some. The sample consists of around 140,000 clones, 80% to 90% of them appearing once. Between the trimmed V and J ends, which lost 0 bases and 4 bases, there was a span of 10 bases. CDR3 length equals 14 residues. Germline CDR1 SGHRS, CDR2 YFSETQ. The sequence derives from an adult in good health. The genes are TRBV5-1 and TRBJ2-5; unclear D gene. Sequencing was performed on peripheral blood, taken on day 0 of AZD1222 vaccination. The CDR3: CASSLASSSETQYF. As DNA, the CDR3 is TGCGCCAGCAGCTTGGCTTCAAGCTCAGAGACCCAGTACTTC.